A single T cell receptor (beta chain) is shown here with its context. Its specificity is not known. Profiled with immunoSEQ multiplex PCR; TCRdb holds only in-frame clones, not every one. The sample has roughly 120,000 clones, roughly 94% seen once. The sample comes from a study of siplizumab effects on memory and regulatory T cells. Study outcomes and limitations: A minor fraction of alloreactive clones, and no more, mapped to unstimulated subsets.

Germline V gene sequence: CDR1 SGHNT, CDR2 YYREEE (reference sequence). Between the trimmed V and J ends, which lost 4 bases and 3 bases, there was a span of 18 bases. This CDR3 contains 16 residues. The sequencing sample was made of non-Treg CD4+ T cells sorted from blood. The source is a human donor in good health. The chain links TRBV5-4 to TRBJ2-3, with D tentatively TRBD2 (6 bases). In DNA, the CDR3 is TGTGCCAGCAGCCCCGGGGGAAATTCCTGGACAGATACGCAGTATTTT. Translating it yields CASSPGGNSWTDTQYF.